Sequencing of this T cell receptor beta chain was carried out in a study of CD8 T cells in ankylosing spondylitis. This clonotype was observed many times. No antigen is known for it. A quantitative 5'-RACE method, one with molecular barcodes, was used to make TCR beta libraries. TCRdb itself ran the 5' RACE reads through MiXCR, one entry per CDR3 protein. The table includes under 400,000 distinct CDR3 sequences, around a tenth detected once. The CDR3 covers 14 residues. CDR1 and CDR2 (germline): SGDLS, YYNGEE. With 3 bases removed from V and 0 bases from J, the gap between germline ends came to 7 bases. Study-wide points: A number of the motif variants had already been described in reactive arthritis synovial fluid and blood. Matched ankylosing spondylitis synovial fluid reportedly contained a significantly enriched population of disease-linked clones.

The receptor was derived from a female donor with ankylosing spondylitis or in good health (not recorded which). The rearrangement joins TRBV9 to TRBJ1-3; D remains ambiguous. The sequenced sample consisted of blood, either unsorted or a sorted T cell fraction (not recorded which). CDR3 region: CASSELGSGNTIYF. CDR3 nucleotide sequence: TGTGCCAGCAGCGAGTTGGGCTCTGGAAACACCATATATTTT.